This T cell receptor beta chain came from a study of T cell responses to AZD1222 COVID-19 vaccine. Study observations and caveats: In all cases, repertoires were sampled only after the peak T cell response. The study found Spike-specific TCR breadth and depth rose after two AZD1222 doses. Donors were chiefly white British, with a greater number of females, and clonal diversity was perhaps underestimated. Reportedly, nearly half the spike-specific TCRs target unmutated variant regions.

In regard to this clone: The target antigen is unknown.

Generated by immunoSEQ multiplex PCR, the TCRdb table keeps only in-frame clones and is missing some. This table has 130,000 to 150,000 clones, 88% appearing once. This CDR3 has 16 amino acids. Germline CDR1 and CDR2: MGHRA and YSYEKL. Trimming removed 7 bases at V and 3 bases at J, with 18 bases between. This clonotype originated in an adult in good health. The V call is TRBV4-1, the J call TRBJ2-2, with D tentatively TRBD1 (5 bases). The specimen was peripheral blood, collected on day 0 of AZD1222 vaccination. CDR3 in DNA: TGCGCCAGCAACGCCCGGACATGGAGTGACACCGGGGAGCTGTTTTTT. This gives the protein CASNARTWSDTGELFF.